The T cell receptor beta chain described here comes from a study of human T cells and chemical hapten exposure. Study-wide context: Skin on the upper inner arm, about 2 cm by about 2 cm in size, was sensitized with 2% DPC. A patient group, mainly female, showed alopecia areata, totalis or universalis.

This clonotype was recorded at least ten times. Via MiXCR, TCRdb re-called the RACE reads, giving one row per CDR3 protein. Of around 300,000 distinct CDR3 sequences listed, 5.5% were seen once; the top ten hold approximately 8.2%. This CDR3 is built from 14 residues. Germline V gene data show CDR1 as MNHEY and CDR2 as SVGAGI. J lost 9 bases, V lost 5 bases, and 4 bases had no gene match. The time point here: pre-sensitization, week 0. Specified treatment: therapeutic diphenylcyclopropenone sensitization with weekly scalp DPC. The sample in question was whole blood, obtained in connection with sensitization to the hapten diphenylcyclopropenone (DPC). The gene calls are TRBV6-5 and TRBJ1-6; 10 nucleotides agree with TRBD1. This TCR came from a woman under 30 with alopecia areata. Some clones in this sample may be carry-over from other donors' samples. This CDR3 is CASSATGGTSPLHF. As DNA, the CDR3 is TGTGCCAGCAGTGCGACAGGGGGCACTTCACCCCTCCACTTT.